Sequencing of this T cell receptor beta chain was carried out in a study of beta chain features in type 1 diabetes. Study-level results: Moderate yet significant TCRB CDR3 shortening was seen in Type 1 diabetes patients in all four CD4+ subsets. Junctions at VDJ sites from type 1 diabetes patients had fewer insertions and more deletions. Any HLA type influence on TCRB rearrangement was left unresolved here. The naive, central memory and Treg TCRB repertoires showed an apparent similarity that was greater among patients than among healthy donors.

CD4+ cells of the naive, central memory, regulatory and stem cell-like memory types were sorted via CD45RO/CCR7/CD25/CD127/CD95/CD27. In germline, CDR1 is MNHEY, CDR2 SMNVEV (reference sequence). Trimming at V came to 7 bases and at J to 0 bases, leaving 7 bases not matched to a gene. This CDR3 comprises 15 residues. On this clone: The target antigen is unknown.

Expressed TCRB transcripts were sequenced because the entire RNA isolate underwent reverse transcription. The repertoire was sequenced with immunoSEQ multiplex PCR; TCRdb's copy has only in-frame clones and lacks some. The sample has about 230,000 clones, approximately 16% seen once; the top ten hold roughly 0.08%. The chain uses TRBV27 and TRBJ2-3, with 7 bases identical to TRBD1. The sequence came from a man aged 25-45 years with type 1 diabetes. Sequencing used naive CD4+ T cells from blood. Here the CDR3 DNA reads TGTGCCAGCACCTTGAGGGGGCTTAGCACAGATACGCAGTATTTT. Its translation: CASTLRGLSTDTQYF.